The 30 T cell receptor beta chains listed next were all sequenced from one sample in a study of T-cell memory formation after mild COVID-19. TCRdb re-derived calls from the 5' RACE reads in MiXCR, one entry per CDR3 protein. This sample has 150,000 to 200,000 distinct CDR3 sequences, with roughly a fifth found just once. Sequenced: PBMCs or a T cell subset sorted from them (not recorded which). These receptor sequences come from an adult woman who had mild COVID-19 (a few samples of this study predate the infection). Cell type and time point are not known.

The J gene is TRBJ2-5, the V gene TRBV7-2; D is unclear. V lost 10 bases and J lost 5, with 17 bases in between. Germline CDR1 and CDR2: SGHTA and FQGNSA. The CDR3 runs to 13 residues. The CDR3 sequence: CAMRPSGEETQYF. In nucleotides, the CDR3 is TGTGCCATGCGGCCTTCGGGTGAGGAGACCCAGTACTTC. Complete variable domain (other parts from reference TRBV7-2 and TRBJ2-5): GAGVSQSPSNKVTEKGKDVELRCDPISGHTALYWYRQSLGQGLEFLIYFQGNSAPDKSGLPSDRFSAERTGGSVSTLTIQRTQQEDSAVYLCAMRPSGEETQYFGPGTRLLVL.

The chain joins TRBV20-1 to TRBJ1-1, with D unresolved. Germline assignment: CDR1 DFQATT and CDR2 SNEGSKA (reference sequence). V lost 2 bases to trimming and J lost 4 bases, with 11 bases between them. The CDR3 length is 13 residues. CDR3 nucleotides: TGCAGTGCTAGAACTAGGGCCTCCACTGAAGCTTTCTTT. Encoded protein: CSARTRASTEAFF.

The chain carries TRBV5-6 and TRBJ1-5; TRBD1 agrees at 7 bases. The V segment lost 0 bases and the J segment 6 bases; nucleotides outside the gene matches: 3. Germline CDR1 and CDR2: SGHDT and YYEEEE. The length of the CDR3 is 14 residues. This chain's CDR3 is CASSLEGAGQPQHF. CDR3 coding DNA: TGTGCCAGCAGCTTGGAGGGGGCGGGTCAGCCCCAGCATTTT.

J is TRBJ1-1 and V is TRBV7-9; TRBD1 matches at 7 bases. J lost 7 bases, V lost 1 base, and 6 bases had no gene match. Germline CDR1 reads SEHNR; CDR2 reads FQNEAQ (reference sequence). The CDR3 totals 14 residues. In DNA form, the CDR3 reads TGTGCCAGCAGCTTAGTGGGACCAGGGGGTGAAGCTTTCTTT. Translation: CASSLVGPGGEAFF.

This clonotype was counted only a few times. The chain carries TRBV12-3 or TRBV12-4 and TRBJ2-3, with D maybe TRBD2 (6 bases). Deletions cut 3 bases from V and 2 bases from J, with 12 bases between. The CDR3 has 15 residues. CDR3 coding DNA: TGTGCCAGCAGTTTGGGAGGACAAGTCACAGATACGCAGTATTTT. Amino acids: CASSLGGQVTDTQYF.

Only a few counts were recorded for this clonotype. The rearrangement uses TRBV27 and TRBJ2-3; 7 bases line up with TRBD1. From germline, CDR1 is MNHEY and CDR2 SMNVEV (reference sequence). V shed 0 bases, J shed 1 base, and the junction held 4 bases outside the gene matches. There are 16 residues in the CDR3. The DNA for the CDR3 is TGTGCCAGCAGTTTATCTCGACAGGGTCGCACAGATACGCAGTATTTT. Amino acids: CASSLSRQGRTDTQYF.

V usage is TRBV5-1 and J usage is TRBJ2-7; TRBD2 matches at 14 bases. This CDR3 comprises 16 residues. Losses at the gene ends were 3 bases for V and 1 base for J; bases not matched to a gene: 3. Germline lookup yields CDR1 SGHRS and CDR2 YFSETQ. CDR3 DNA: TGCGCCAGCAGCTGGACTAGCGGGGGGATTTCCTACGAGCAGTACTTC. It encodes CASSWTSGGISYEQYF.

J is TRBJ2-3 and V is TRBV6-2 or TRBV6-3; a possible D gene is TRBD2 (5 bases). CDR3 size: 13 residues. Germline V CDR1 and CDR2: MNHEY, SVGEGT. Trimming took 8 bases from V and 4 from J, leaving 13 bases between them. The CDR3 bases are TGTGCCAGCGGGAGTGGTGGTGCAGATACGCAGTATTTT. Translating it yields CASGSGGADTQYF.

The chain carries TRBV6-5 and TRBJ2-5; 7 bases agree with TRBD1. Germline loops: CDR1 MNHEY, CDR2 SVGAGI. V was pared by 7 bases and J by 5 bases, with 13 bases of the junction left unmatched. This CDR3 has 15 amino acids. CDR3 in DNA: TGTGCCAGCACCAAACAGGGGCAGGGCCGGGAGACCCAGTACTTC. It encodes CASTKQGQGRETQYF.

This clonotype was seen a few times. V usage is TRBV6-2 or TRBV6-3 and J usage is TRBJ2-7; perhaps TRBD1 as D (6 bases). V lost 5 bases to trimming and J lost 7 bases, with 12 bases between them. There are 12 residues in the CDR3. Germline V gene sequence: CDR1 MNHEY, CDR2 SVGEGT. CDR3 nucleotide sequence: TGTGCCAGCAGTCCCGGACAGTGGGAGCAGTACTTC. Residues: CASSPGQWEQYF.

The chain couples TRBV7-9 to TRBJ1-2; perhaps TRBD1 as D (5 bases). Trimming removed 4 bases from V and 8 bases from J, with 20 bases in between. This CDR3 comprises 15 residues. Germline V gives CDR1 SEHNR, CDR2 FQNEAQ (reference sequence). The CDR3 loop is CASSSSLGTVEGYTF. CDR3 bases: TGTGCCAGCAGCTCCTCCCTCGGGACCGTGGAAGGCTACACCTTC.

In its sample, this clonotype was seen a few times. The chain carries TRBV19 and TRBJ2-7; the D call may be TRBD1 or TRBD2 (6 bases each). V was shortened by 3 bases and J by 3 bases, with 18 bases between the two germline ends. The germline CDR1 and CDR2 sequences are LNHDA and SQIVND (reference sequence). This CDR3 spans 16 amino acids. CDR3 sequence: CASSISVSGAFYEQYF. The CDR3 DNA is TGTGCCAGTAGTATCTCCGTGTCGGGGGCCTTCTACGAGCAGTACTTC.

This clonotype has a handful of counts. The chain carries TRBV29-1 and TRBJ2-7; D is unresolved. Germline CDR1 reads SQVTM; CDR2 reads ANQGSEA. This CDR3 has 11 residues. V was clipped by 5 bases and J by 4 bases, with 9 bases between them. The CDR3 reads CSVQDGYEQYF. The CDR3 coding sequence is TGCAGCGTTCAGGACGGTTACGAGCAGTACTTC.

This clonotype came up a few times. V gene TRBV15 combines with J gene TRBJ2-1; 7 nucleotides agree with TRBD2. Germline loops: CDR1 LNHNV, CDR2 YYDKDF (reference sequence). There are 18 residues in the CDR3. J lost 0 bases, V lost 5 bases, and 13 bases had no gene match. CDR3 bases: TGTGCCACCAGCCTTACAAGCCGGGACTATAGCTCCTACAATGAGCAGTTCTTC. Translation: CATSLTSRDYSSYNEQFF. Full variable domain (outside the CDR3, taken from reference TRBV15 and TRBJ2-1): DAMVIQNPRYQVTQFGKPVTLSCSQTLNHNVMYWYQQKSSQAPKLLFHYYDKDFNNEADTPDNFQSRRPNTSFCFLDIRSPGLGDTAMYLCATSLTSRDYSSYNEQFFGPGTRLTVL.

The chain employs TRBV7-3 and TRBJ2-1; D possibly corresponds to TRBD2 (6 bases). V was trimmed by 4 bases and J by 8 bases, leaving 12 bases between them. The CDR3 is 13 residues long. Germline V gene lookup returns CDR1 SGHTA and CDR2 FQGTGA. CDR3 coding DNA: TGTGCCAGCAGCTCTACGGGGGTCGATGAGCAGTTCTTC. Residues: CASSSTGVDEQFF.

A few counts support this clonotype. The chain employs TRBV28 and TRBJ1-1; 7 bases map to TRBD1. The germline gives CDR1 MDHEN, CDR2 SYDVKM. With V trimmed by 5 bases and J by 4 bases, 10 bases remained unmatched. CDR3 length: 15 residues. Here the CDR3 reads CASSPSTGYFTEAFF. DNA for the CDR3: TGTGCCAGCAGTCCATCGACAGGGTATTTCACTGAAGCTTTCTTT. The full variable domain, rest sourced from reference TRBV28 and TRBJ1-1, is DVKVTQSSRYLVKRTGEKVFLECVQDMDHENMFWYRQDPGLGLRLIYFSYDVKMKEKGDIPEGYSVSREKKERFSLILESASTNQTSMYLCASSPSTGYFTEAFFGQGTRLTVV.

This sequence joins TRBV2 and TRBJ2-7; 11 bases fit TRBD2. V dropped 9 bases and J dropped 0; count of bases not matched to a gene: 13. The CDR3 loop spans 17 amino acids. Germline assignment: CDR1 SNHLY and CDR2 FYNNEI. The CDR3: CASILAGEIKSSYEQYF. As DNA, the CDR3 is TGTGCCAGTATACTAGCGGGAGAGATCAAATCCTCCTACGAGCAGTACTTC.

This clonotype was found a few times. This rearrangement joins TRBV7-6 to TRBJ2-2; a possible D gene is TRBD2 (6 bases). V shed 5 bases and J shed 5 bases, with 15 bases lying between them. Germline-derived CDR1 and CDR2 are SGHVS and FNYEAQ. This CDR3 region has 15 residues. The CDR3 nucleotides are TGTGCCAGCAGCCGGAGGGACCAACGGACCGGGGAGCTGTTTTTT. This translates into CASSRRDQRTGELFF.

The V and J genes are TRBV6-2 or TRBV6-3 and TRBJ2-7, with D perhaps matching TRBD1 or TRBD2 (5 bases each). Trimming stripped 9 bases from V and 6 bases from J, with 24 bases between. This CDR3 spans 15 amino acids. Germline loops: CDR1 MNHEY, CDR2 SVGEGT. The CDR3 reads CASQRPGTGLGEQYF. The CDR3 bases are TGTGCCAGTCAAAGACCCGGGACCGGCCTGGGCGAGCAGTACTTC.

This clonotype was counted only a few times. The V call is TRBV27, the J call TRBJ2-6, with a tentative D call TRBD1 (6 bases). CDR1 is MNHEY and CDR2 is SMNVEV in the germline V gene (reference sequence). This CDR3 has 13 amino acids. V was trimmed by 7 bases and J by 2 bases, leaving 6 bases between them. The DNA for the CDR3 is TGTGCCAGCACAGGGGCTGGGGCCAACGTCCTGACTTTC. Translation: CASTGAGANVLTF.

This clonotype was detected only a few times. V usage is TRBV9 and J usage is TRBJ2-2; weak D call: TRBD2 (6 bases). The ends were cut back, 2 bases at V and 1 base at J, with 12 bases in the middle. The CDR3 is made up of 16 amino acids. Germline values: CDR1 SGDLS, CDR2 YYNGEE. In nucleotides, the CDR3 is TGTGCCAGCAGCGTGGGAGCGGGCCTGAACACCGGGGAGCTGTTTTTT. Amino acids: CASSVGAGLNTGELFF.

The chain employs TRBV20-1 and TRBJ2-7; TRBD1 is a possible D gene (5 bases). V was shortened by 0 bases and J by 0 bases, with 9 bases between the two germline ends. CDR1 DFQATT and CDR2 SNEGSKA come from the germline V gene (reference sequence). The CDR3 has 14 amino acids. CDR3 loop: CSARDRDSSYEQYF. The CDR3 DNA follows: TGCAGTGCTAGAGATCGTGACAGCTCCTACGAGCAGTACTTC.

This clonotype came up a few times. The chain couples TRBV5-1 to TRBJ1-1; D unresolved. V was shortened by 4 bases and J by 0 bases, with 10 bases between the two germline ends. This CDR3 contains 14 residues. Germline CDR1 reads SGHRS; CDR2 reads YFSETQ. CDR3 residues: CASSLSVMNTEAFF. CDR3 nucleotide sequence: TGCGCCAGCAGCCTGTCTGTCATGAACACTGAAGCTTTCTTT.

The chain carries TRBV6-2 or TRBV6-3 and TRBJ1-2; maybe TRBD1 (5 bases). Germline CDR1 MNHEY, CDR2 SVGEGT. Trimming left V 0 bases short and J 4 bases short, with 9 bases between. CDR3 length equals 14 residues. As DNA, the CDR3 is TGTGCCAGCAGTTACTCGCCAGGGCCCTATGGCTACACCTTC. Protein product: CASSYSPGPYGYTF.

The rearrangement links TRBV5-8 to TRBJ2-7; tentatively, D is TRBD1 or TRBD2 (6 bases each). Trimming removed 0 bases from V and 4 bases from J, with 20 bases in between. Germline CDR1 and CDR2: SGHTS and YDEGEE. This CDR3 has 17 amino acids. CDR3 amino acids: CASSLAAIFGGLYEQYF. In DNA form, the CDR3 reads TGTGCCAGCAGCTTGGCCGCCATATTTGGGGGGCTATACGAGCAGTACTTC.

This clonotype appeared many times. The chain couples TRBV20-1 to TRBJ1-1; 7 nucleotides align to TRBD1. The J segment lost 7 bases and the V segment lost 3 bases, leaving 14 bases of the junction unmatched. The CDR3 is 15 residues long. The germline V gene encodes CDR1 DFQATT and CDR2 SNEGSKA (reference sequence). The CDR3 here is CSASDWDRTIFEAFF. Here the CDR3 DNA reads TGCAGTGCTAGTGACTGGGACAGAACAATATTTGAAGCTTTCTTT.

This clonotype was detected only a few times. The gene calls are TRBV13 and TRBJ1-1; 7 nucleotides line up with TRBD1. The length of the CDR3 is 15 residues. Germline-derived CDR1 and CDR2 are PRHDT and FYEKMQ (reference sequence). With 0 bases clipped from V and 2 bases from J, the junction kept 3 bases outside the gene matches. This chain's CDR3 is CASSLGRDSNTEAFF. The CDR3 bases are TGTGCCAGCAGCTTAGGGCGGGACAGTAACACTGAAGCTTTCTTT.

The chain uses TRBV10-3 and TRBJ2-1; the match to TRBD2 covers 7 bases. CDR3 length: 12 amino acids. J lost 16 bases, V lost 0 bases, and 6 bases had no gene match. Germline V gives CDR1 ENHRY, CDR2 SYGVKD. Written as DNA, the CDR3 is TGTGCCATCAGTGAGTCGGCAGGGAGGGCTTTCTTC. Translating gives CAISESAGRAFF.

This clonotype was detected only a few times. Here the CDR3 DNA reads TGTGCCAGCTCTACCCCTTCCCAGAGGGACGAGCAGTACTTC. Its protein product is CASSTPSQRDEQYF. The J gene is TRBJ2-7, the V gene TRBV6-6, with D tentatively TRBD2 (5 bases). Germline lookup yields CDR1 MNHNY and CDR2 SVGAGI (reference sequence). Trimming left V 8 bases short and J 5 bases short, with 19 bases between. The CDR3 is 14 amino acids.

A word on this clonotype: This may come from a read error, since a much larger clone is one base off. The chain combines TRBV3-1 with TRBJ1-5, with 9 bases fitting TRBD1. The CDR3 length is 14 residues. Germline V CDR1 and CDR2: LGHDT, YNNKEL (reference sequence). CDR3 in DNA: TGTGCCAGCGAACAGGGGGCGGACAATAAGCCCCAGCATTTT. This sequence encodes CASEQGADNKPQHF. Filled out from reference TRBV3-1 and TRBJ1-5, the complete variable domain reads DTAVSQTPKYLVTQMGNDKSIKCEQNLGHDTMYWYKQDSKKFLKIMFSYNNKELIINETVPNRFSPKSPDKAHLNLHINSLELGDSAVYFCASEQGADNKPQHFGDGTRLSIL.